The 12 T cell receptor beta chains in this list originate from one sample, sequenced in a study of graft-versus-host responses after intestinal transplantation. Co-plating was performed using 200,000 CFSE-labeled responder cells and 200,000 irradiated, violet-dye-labeled stimulator cells. Assay: immunoSEQ multiplex PCR; the TCRdb copy retains only in-frame clones and omits some. The repertoire consists of 17,000 or so clones, with under 45% occurring once and the leading ten covering less than 4%. The material sequenced was alloreactive CD8+ T cells from a mixed lymphocyte reaction culture, taken before intestinal transplant. Specified subset: CFSE-low proliferating T cells sorted from roughly six-day pre-transplant mixed lymphocyte reaction (GvH or HvG direction). The receptors derive from a human patient who received an intestinal transplant.

This sequence joins TRBV5-4 and TRBJ2-1; D is ambiguous. V lost 4 bases, J lost 9 bases, and 11 bases lay in between. CDR3 length: 12 residues. Germline loops: CDR1 SGHNT, CDR2 YYREEE (reference sequence). The CDR3 spells CASSQGPSEQFF. DNA for the CDR3: TGTGCCAGCAGCCAAGGTCCTAGTGAGCAGTTCTTC.

The J gene is TRBJ2-1, the V gene TRBV28, with a possible D match to TRBD2 (5 bases). V dropped 1 base and J dropped 10 bases, with 20 bases sitting between them. The CDR3 sequence is 16 residues long. Germline CDR1 reads MDHEN; CDR2 reads SYDVKM. The CDR3 protein is CASSLSPGLSDGEQFF. In DNA form, the CDR3 reads TGTGCCAGCAGTTTATCCCCCGGACTCTCCGATGGGGAGCAGTTCTTC.

The chain joins TRBV4-2 to TRBJ2-2; D gene unclear. Trimming pared 0 bases from V and 2 bases from J, leaving 19 bases between. Germline assignment: CDR1 LGHNA and CDR2 YNFKEQ. The CDR3 runs to 19 residues. DNA of the CDR3: TGTGCCAGCAGCCAAGAGGTGGTGTTTCTCACTTTTAACACCGGGGAGCTGTTTTTT. This translates into CASSQEVVFLTFNTGELFF.

This clone was detected a few times. This rearrangement joins TRBV2 to TRBJ1-4; 7 bases match TRBD1. Trimming removed 5 bases from V and 5 bases from J; junction bases left unmatched: 8. This CDR3 comprises 15 residues. CDR1 and CDR2 from the germline V gene are SNHLY and FYNNEI. The CDR3 DNA reads as TGTGCCAGCAGTATGACAGGGATTACGAATGAAAAACTGTTTTTT. Its protein product is CASSMTGITNEKLFF.

This clone showed up just a few times. The rearrangement links TRBV7-1 to TRBJ2-1; a possible D gene is TRBD2 (5 bases). TRBV7-1 is identified as an open reading frame with a role that is uncertain. The CDR3 length is 16 residues. V lost 4 bases and J 4 bases, leaving 17 bases between the germline ends. The CDR3 bases are TGTGCCAGCAGCTTAGGGTGGGAGAATGATTACAATGAGCAGTTCTTC. Protein product: CASSLGWENDYNEQFF.

This clone was counted between two and nine times. V gene TRBV4-1 combines with J gene TRBJ2-2; 8 bases map to TRBD2. The CDR3 consists of 18 residues. Germline-derived CDR1 and CDR2 are MGHRA and YSYEKL. The V gene end was trimmed by 0 bases and the J gene end by 3 bases; junction bases not matched to a gene: 9. The CDR3 DNA reads TGCGCCAGCAGCCAAGATTACGCACTAGCGGCCCACACCGGGGAGCTGTTTTTT. Amino acids: CASSQDYALAAHTGELFF.

This clone has a single count. The chain uses TRBV28 and TRBJ2-7, with 8 bases matching TRBD2. The length of the CDR3 is 13 residues. The germline V gene has CDR1 MDHEN and CDR2 SYDVKM. The V and J ends lost 7 bases and 9 bases, in that order; junction bases with no gene match: 11. The CDR3 loop reads CASISWTSQGQYF. DNA for the CDR3: TGTGCCAGCATATCCTGGACTAGCCAAGGGCAGTACTTC. The full variable domain, in which reference TRBV28 and TRBJ2-7 provide the parts outside the CDR3, is DVKVTQSSRYLVKRTGEKVFLECVQDMDHENMFWYRQDPGLGLRLIYFSYDVKMKEKGDIPEGYSVSREKKERFSLILESASTNQTSMYLCASISWTSQGQYFGPGTRLTVT.

The rearrangement links TRBV5-1 to TRBJ2-7; TRBD1 aligns across 10 bases. The CDR3 has 18 residues. With V trimmed by 3 bases and J by 2 bases, 14 bases remained unmatched. CDR1 SGHRS and CDR2 YFSETQ come from the germline V gene. DNA for the CDR3: TGCGCCAGCAGCTCCTTCGTAATATTAGGACAGGGGGCCTACGAGCAGTACTTC. Translated, it gives CASSSFVILGQGAYEQYF.

This clone qualifies as medium-sized. This sequence joins TRBV2 and TRBJ2-1; no clear D. Germline CDR1 is SNHLY and CDR2 is FYNNEI. The CDR3 runs 15 residues. Trimming pared 8 bases from V and 0 bases from J, leaving 14 bases between. The chain's CDR3 is CASLRSVTSYNEQFF. CDR3 DNA sequence: TGTGCCAGCCTTCGGTCAGTGACCTCCTACAATGAGCAGTTCTTC.

This clone was observed a few times. This chain joins TRBV5-4 and TRBJ2-5, with D hard to call. Trimming stripped 2 bases from V and 2 bases from J, with 4 bases between. The CDR3 runs 12 residues. Germline CDR1 is SGHNT and CDR2 is YYREEE (reference sequence). The CDR3 spells CASSFAQETQYF. DNA for the CDR3: TGTGCCAGCAGCTTTGCGCAAGAGACCCAGTACTTC.

This clone was counted between two and nine times. The genes are TRBV28 and TRBJ2-5; D not resolved. Between the trimmed V and J ends, which lost 10 bases and 3 bases, there was a span of 9 bases. The CDR3 runs to 11 residues. The germline CDR1 and CDR2 sequences are MDHEN and SYDVKM. The DNA for the CDR3 is TGTGCCACCTCCTGGGAAGAGACCCAGTACTTC. Protein sequence: CATSWEETQYF.

The chain links TRBV30 to TRBJ1-2, with D possibly matching TRBD1 (5 bases). CDR3 length: 16 amino acids. Per germline, CDR1 GTSNPN and CDR2 SVGIG (reference sequence). V was pared by 1 base and J by 5 bases, with 20 bases between. CDR3 residues: CAWSGREGNMVYGYTF. The CDR3 DNA is TGTGCCTGGAGTGGACGGGAGGGGAATATGGTTTATGGCTACACCTTC.